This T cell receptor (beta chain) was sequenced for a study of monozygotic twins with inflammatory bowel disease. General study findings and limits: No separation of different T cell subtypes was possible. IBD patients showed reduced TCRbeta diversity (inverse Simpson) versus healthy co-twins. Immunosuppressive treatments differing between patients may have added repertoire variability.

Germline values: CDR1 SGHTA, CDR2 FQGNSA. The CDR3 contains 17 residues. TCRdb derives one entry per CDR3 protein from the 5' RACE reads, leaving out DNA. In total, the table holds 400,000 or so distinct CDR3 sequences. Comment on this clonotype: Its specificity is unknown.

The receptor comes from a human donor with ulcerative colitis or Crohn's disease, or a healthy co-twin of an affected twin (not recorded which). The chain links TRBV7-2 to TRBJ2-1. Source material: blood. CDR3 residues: CASSLAGIGAPNNEQFF.